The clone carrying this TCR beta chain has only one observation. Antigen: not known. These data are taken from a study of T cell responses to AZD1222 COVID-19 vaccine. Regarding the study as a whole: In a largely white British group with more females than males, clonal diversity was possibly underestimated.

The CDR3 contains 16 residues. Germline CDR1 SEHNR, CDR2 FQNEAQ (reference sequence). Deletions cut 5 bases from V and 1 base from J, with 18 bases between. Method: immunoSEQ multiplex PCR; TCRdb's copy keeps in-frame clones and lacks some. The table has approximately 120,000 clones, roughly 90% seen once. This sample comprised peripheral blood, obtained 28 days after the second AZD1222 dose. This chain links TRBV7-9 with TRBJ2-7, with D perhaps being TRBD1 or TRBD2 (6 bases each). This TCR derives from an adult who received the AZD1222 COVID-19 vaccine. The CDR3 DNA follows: TGTGCCAGCAGCACCCTAGGGGGGCTTGAGTCCTACGAGCAGTACTTC. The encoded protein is CASSTLGGLESYEQYF.